This T cell receptor beta chain was identified during a study of CD8 T cell repertoires and HIV-1 epitope variants. Study as a whole: Control wells had CMV/EBV/flu peptides, negative Ebola AY9, or no peptide. 1M T cells were kept uncultured as a baseline. Whole-study findings and limits: The assay identified only TCR beta chains of antigen-proliferating T cells.

Germline V gene lookup returns CDR1 DFQATT and CDR2 SNEGSKA (reference sequence). V lost 1 base and J 5 bases, leaving 5 bases between the germline ends. This CDR3 spans 11 amino acids. TCR beta CDR3 was sequenced at survey depth on immunoSEQ. Data came from immunoSEQ multiplex PCR; TCRdb stores just in-frame clones and leaves some out. The sample lists about 90,000 clones, around 75% seen once, with approximately 24% in the top ten. Points on this clone: Antigen: not known.

Sequencing was done on a sample of uncultured baseline CD8+ T cells from peripheral blood mononuclear cells (PBMCs). This TCR was sampled from a male donor with HIV. The chain couples TRBV20-1 to TRBJ1-1; D gene unclear. Written as DNA, the CDR3 is TGCAGTGCTAGAGGGTGGACTGAAGCTTTCTTT. Protein product: CSARGWTEAFF.